A selection of T cell receptor beta chains follows, all from one sample in a study of a mutant IDH1 vaccine in newly diagnosed glioma. Measured with immunoSEQ multiplex PCR; TCRdb has only the in-frame clones, and not every one. The sample lists more than 45,000 clones; 85% to 90% were seen once. Their antigens are not known. The sample consisted of PBMCs, taken from a glioma patient whose treatment included an IDH1 peptide vaccine. These receptors all stem from a woman in her 40s with glioma. Both conserved end residues are part of each CDR3.

cdr3_length v_call cdr3_aa
15 TRBV5-1 CASSLDISGANVLTF
15 TRBV7-9 CASNPTGTGNSPLHF
16 TRBV6-1 CASSELNRGRNYGYTF
13 TRBV30 CAWQGQGPGEQYF
14 TRBV15 CATSRDRDNSPLHF
16 TRBV6-5 CASSYPGTGGAYGYTF
15 TRBV9 CASSAPMREYNEQFF
15 TRBV4-1 CASSQDWGYQETQYF
15 TRBV6-1 CASSATGTDFYEQYF
16 TRBV4-2 CASSQEGTVNTGELFF
15 TRBV6-5 CASSYSSRYTGELFF
11 TRBV28 CASSLAGELFF
14 TRBV6-5 CASSTTGTNTEAFF
14 TRBV10-1 CASSDADGNTEAFF
15 TRBV5-1 CASSLGGASTDTQYF
13 TRBV6-5 CASRPYRYNEQFF
14 TRBV5-5 CASSLSLAQETQYF
15 TRBV5-8 CASSFQGVVTGELFF
15 TRBV5-8 CASSLEGQGYETQYF
15 TRBV7-2 CASSLMGLAPYEQYF
14 TRBV13 CASSLGEGSSEQYF
19 TRBV19 CASSILWVGFRTGANVLTF
14 TRBV5-6 CASSLGLPSYGYTF
14 TRBV4-3 CASSQDRDSYEQYF
13 TRBV19 CASSPTYPYGYTF
15 TRBV19 CASTQYGTANYGYTF
15 TRBV18 CASSPPIHPNTEAFF
13 TRBV2 CASSATTGGSKDF
13 TRBV6-5 CASVGTFSYEQYF
15 TRBV6-5 CASSYSGSNPYEQYF
15 TRBV7-9 CASSPDVEGNYGYTF
14 TRBV5-4 CASSPDISGNTIYF
16 TRBV6-5 CASSYPLGGGHYGYTF
16 TRBV7-2 CASSLGGGRASNEQYF
14 TRBV5-1 CASSLGTGNNEQFF
15 TRBV5-4 CASSLDMAGEETQYF
14 TRBV15 CATSQGGSVASYTF
14 TRBV7-8 CASSSQTGGAEAFF
16 TRBV7-2 CASSFSGSSYNSPLHF
15 TRBV5-1 CASRTGDQLNTEAFF
16 TRBV28 CASAAGRRGVGQPQHF
11 TRBV2 CATRGYNEQFF
14 TRBV19 CASSLPGQYYGYTF
12 TRBV9 CASSVVGETQYF
16 TRBV5-1 CASSLVGRENTGELFF
17 TRBV19 CASSIAPTGGMNTEAFF
14 TRBV7-3 CASSLSVEADTQYF
19 TRBV4-1 CASSQDRLTPPSYNSPLHF
16 TRBV7-9 CASSKGLAGAADTQYF
11 TRBV20-1 CSVPRGNGYTF
13 TRBV10-2 CASSERRMNEQYF
15 TRBV7-2 CASSFGRGPDTEAFF
18 TRBV5-8 CASSSLRALAGGTDTQYF
16 TRBV6-6 CASSYSSLAGGYGYTF
14 TRBV10-1 CASIYGAAKNIQYF
15 TRBV5-4 CASSLQLAGGETQYF
15 TRBV12-5 CASGLVGGGAGELFF